The rows below give T cell receptor beta chains drawn from one sample of a study of T cell repertoires in cytomegalovirus infection. MiXCR, run by TCRdb on the reads, gives a single entry per CDR3 protein. The sample carries about 740,000 distinct CDR3 sequences, under 40% recorded once. The specimen was PBMCs. The receptors originated from a human donor in good health (CMV status not recorded). Some clones in this sample may be carry-over from other donors' samples. Both conserved end residues are trimmed from each CDR3. Each record gives: V gene, J gene, CDR3 protein.

>TRBV3-1|TRBJ1-4
ASSQDLPGLGAVF
>TRBV3-1|TRBJ1-6
ASSQGPRSPLH
>TRBV11-2|TRBJ2-3
ASSTLAGATDTQY
>TRBV5-1|TRBJ2-1
ASSFGQGGNNEQF
>TRBV7-2|TRBJ1-1
ASSLTYQGRAF
>TRBV4-1|TRBJ2-1
ASSPWTGFHNEQF
>TRBV10-3|TRBJ1-2
AISEVSNYGYT
>TRBV7-7|TRBJ2-1
ASSLKDAHIYNEQF
>TRBV5-6|TRBJ2-7
ASRPGGAYEQY
>TRBV7-9|TRBJ2-3
ASSLAAGGPDTQY
>TRBV5-1|TRBJ2-3
ASSLMLDSTDTQY
>TRBV20-1|TRBJ1-3
SAGGTGQSGNTIY
>TRBV7-8|TRBJ1-5
ASSLILQGRDQPQH
>TRBV29-1|TRBJ2-1
SVDRRGAYNEQF
>TRBV7-2|TRBJ2-3
ASSQRMRGPITDTQY
>TRBV6-6|TRBJ1-2
ASSPDFAYGYT
>TRBV12-3/TRBV12-4|TRBJ2-1
ASSDRTNNEQF
>TRBV12-3/TRBV12-4|TRBJ2-4
ASTPDRVSGTKNIQY
>TRBV7-3|TRBJ1-6
ASSLTDRGSPLH
>TRBV9|TRBJ1-3
SSSVGRDGNTIY
>TRBV28|TRBJ2-7
ASISERGGYEQY
>TRBV10-3|TRBJ1-1
AISAGLPMNTEAF
>TRBV7-2|TRBJ1-2
ASSPQGRLYGYT
>TRBV20-1|TRBJ2-1
SARDMVAGAGEQF
>TRBV27|TRBJ2-3
ASSLPGAGMNTQY
>TRBV6-1|TRBJ2-2
AGGDKKSTGELF
>TRBV12-3/TRBV12-4|TRBJ2-1
ASSLWRSRYNEQF
>TRBV7-9|TRBJ2-3
ASSLSFGGSSDTQY
>TRBV11-2|TRBJ2-7
ASSLQQGTHEQY
>TRBV28|TRBJ2-7
ASSLLGGDYEQY
>TRBV28|TRBJ1-1
DSSLWADASF
>TRBV28|TRBJ2-4
ASFRGNIQY
>TRBV9|TRBJ2-2
ASSGDRAAGELF
>TRBV20-1|TRBJ1-5
SATSSTASNQPQH
>TRBV7-2|TRBJ2-5
ASSSLAGAETQY